These T cell receptor beta chains were read from a single sample in a study of CD8 T cells in ankylosing spondylitis. TCRdb re-analysed the 5' RACE reads in MiXCR, keeping a single row per CDR3 protein. This table has roughly 130,000 distinct CDR3 sequences, roughly an eighth appearing once. The sequencing input was blood, either unsorted or a sorted T cell fraction (not recorded which). The receptors were sampled from a female donor with ankylosing spondylitis or in good health (not recorded which). The CDR3 runs from the conserved cysteine through the conserved F or W. A D gene is named only where the DNA matches it firmly. Expanded clones get a size class; other rows say once, few or many, or leave the size out.

CDR3 DNA: TGTGCCTGCCAAAAAGGGACCTTCGGTGAAAAACTGTTTTTT
CDR3 protein: CACQKGTFGEKLFF
V gene: TRBV30
J gene: TRBJ1-4
clone size: -
D gene: -

CDR3 DNA: TGTGCCAGCAGCCGCGGAAATTCTGGGGCCAACGTCCTGACTTTC
CDR3 protein: CASSRGNSGANVLTF
V gene: TRBV7-6
J gene: TRBJ2-6
clone size: -
D gene: -

CDR3 DNA: TGTGCCAGCAGCCCCTCCCTCACAGGGGTTGTCTATGGCTACACCTTC
CDR3 protein: CASSPSLTGVVYGYTF
V gene: TRBV28
J gene: TRBJ1-2
clone size: many
D gene: TRBD1

CDR3 DNA: TGCAGTGCTAGAGACGGGGGACAGCTCCAAGAGACCCAGTACTTC
CDR3 protein: CSARDGGQLQETQYF
V gene: TRBV20-1
J gene: TRBJ2-5
clone size: -
D gene: -

CDR3 DNA: TGTGCCAGCAGTTTCCCAAAGCAGTATTTT
CDR3 protein: CASSFPKQYF
V gene: TRBV27
J gene: TRBJ2-3
clone size: few
D gene: -

CDR3 DNA: TGTGCCAGCAGTAGGACAGGGCGAGGCTATGGCTACACCTTC
CDR3 protein: CASSRTGRGYGYTF
V gene: TRBV28
J gene: TRBJ1-2
clone size: -
D gene: TRBD1

CDR3 DNA: TGTGCCAGCAGTTTATGCCCGGGACAGGGTTACGGTCCGGAAGCCAAAAACATTCAGTACTTC
CDR3 protein: CASSLCPGQGYGPEAKNIQYF
V gene: TRBV28
J gene: TRBJ2-4
clone size: -
D gene: TRBD1

CDR3 DNA: TGTGCTAGTGGTTTGATAAGACACGGGCGCCCCTACGAGCAGTACTTC
CDR3 protein: CASGLIRHGRPYEQYF
V gene: TRBV12-5
J gene: TRBJ2-7
clone size: many
D gene: -

CDR3 DNA: TGTGCCAGCAGCTCATCGGAGAACACTGAAGCTTTCTTT
CDR3 protein: CASSSSENTEAFF
V gene: TRBV13
J gene: TRBJ1-1
clone size: many
D gene: -

CDR3 DNA: TGTGCCATCAGTGGGGGCCAACAGGCTGAAGCTTTCTTT
CDR3 protein: CAISGGQQAEAFF
V gene: TRBV10-3
J gene: TRBJ1-1
clone size: few
D gene: -

CDR3 DNA: TGTGCCACCAGCAAAGGGCGGGGTAATGAAAAACTGTTTTTT
CDR3 protein: CATSKGRGNEKLFF
V gene: TRBV15
J gene: TRBJ1-4
clone size: many
D gene: -

CDR3 DNA: TGCAGTTGGGGGGCCGGCACAGATACGCAGTATTTT
CDR3 protein: CSWGAGTDTQYF
V gene: TRBV20-1
J gene: TRBJ2-3
clone size: many
D gene: -

CDR3 DNA: TGTGCCAGCAGCCGTGTGGCGGGGCCCACAGATACGCAGTATTTT
CDR3 protein: CASSRVAGPTDTQYF
V gene: TRBV7-9
J gene: TRBJ2-3
clone size: many
D gene: -

CDR3 DNA: TGTGCCAGCAGCCAAGACAGGGGCTATGGCCACACCTTC
CDR3 protein: CASSQDRGYGHTF
V gene: TRBV3-1
J gene: TRBJ1-2
clone size: -
D gene: -

CDR3 DNA: TGTGCCATCAGTGAGGGACTAGCGGGAGCGAATGAGCAGTTCTTC
CDR3 protein: CAISEGLAGANEQFF
V gene: TRBV10-3
J gene: TRBJ2-1
clone size: -
D gene: TRBD2

CDR3 DNA: TGTGCCAGCATCCTTGGCGGGAGGGATCACTCCTACAATGAGCAGTTCTTC
CDR3 protein: CASILGGRDHSYNEQFF
V gene: TRBV12-3/TRBV12-4
J gene: TRBJ2-1
clone size: many
D gene: TRBD2

CDR3 DNA: TGCAGTGCTAGAGATGGGCAGCGGGAGGGGTATGAGCAGTTCTTC
CDR3 protein: CSARDGQREGYEQFF
V gene: TRBV20-1
J gene: TRBJ2-1
clone size: many
D gene: TRBD2

CDR3 DNA: TGCAGTGCTAGAGTGGTCAGGGGGCAAACAGATACGCAGTATTTT
CDR3 protein: CSARVVRGQTDTQYF
V gene: TRBV20-1
J gene: TRBJ2-3
clone size: many
D gene: TRBD1

CDR3 DNA: TGCGCCAGCGCCTCGACAGGGACCGGGGAGCTGTTTTTT
CDR3 protein: CASASTGTGELFF
V gene: TRBV5-1
J gene: TRBJ2-2
clone size: few
D gene: TRBD1

CDR3 DNA: TGTGCCAGCAGTGAGGACAGGGGGACATCCTACGAGCAGTACTTC
CDR3 protein: CASSEDRGTSYEQYF
V gene: TRBV28
J gene: TRBJ2-7
clone size: many
D gene: TRBD1

CDR3 DNA: TGCGCCAGCAGCCCACAGGGACAGGGGTTCGAGACCCAGTACTTC
CDR3 protein: CASSPQGQGFETQYF
V gene: TRBV5-1
J gene: TRBJ2-5
clone size: -
D gene: TRBD1

CDR3 DNA: TGTGCCAGCAGTCGGACAAAGGGAAAACTGTTTTTT
CDR3 protein: CASSRTKGKLFF
V gene: TRBV6-5
J gene: TRBJ1-4
clone size: few
D gene: -

CDR3 DNA: TGTGCCAGCAGCTTAAGTGCCACCTACTCGGAAAAACTGTTTTTT
CDR3 protein: CASSLSATYSEKLFF
V gene: TRBV7-2
J gene: TRBJ1-4
clone size: few
D gene: -

CDR3 DNA: TGTGCCAGCAGCTCGGGACAGCTCTCAGGCTACACCTTC
CDR3 protein: CASSSGQLSGYTF
V gene: TRBV7-8
J gene: TRBJ1-2
clone size: -
D gene: TRBD1

CDR3 DNA: TGCAGCGCCATGACAGGGGGCACCGGGGAGCTGTTTTTT
CDR3 protein: CSAMTGGTGELFF
V gene: TRBV29-1
J gene: TRBJ2-2
clone size: -
D gene: TRBD1

CDR3 DNA: TGTGCCAGCAGCTTCCCGGGAGGGGGGAGGACTGAAGCTTTCTTT
CDR3 protein: CASSFPGGGRTEAFF
V gene: TRBV12-3/TRBV12-4
J gene: TRBJ1-1
clone size: few
D gene: -